This TCR beta chain originates from a study of T cells in Graves' hyperthyroidism and ophthalmopathy. General study points: The blood repertoire included most of the expanded thyroid clonotypes above 0.001.

This clonotype has a count of ten or more. Its target is not known. Looked up from germline, CDR1 is KGHSH and CDR2 is LQKENI. This CDR3 has 15 amino acids. The V and J ends lost 2 bases and 5 bases, in that order; junction bases with no gene match: 8. Researchers amplified the TCR beta CDR3 regions from RNA transcripts. The HTBI set primed first-round TCR CDR3 RT-PCR. TCRdb reanalysed the multiplex PCR reads using MiXCR and keeps one entry per CDR3 protein. The sample consists of hundreds of thousands of distinct CDR3 sequences, roughly 15% of them appearing once. Ophthalmopathy cases scored 3 or more on the Clinical Activity Score and 4 or more on NOSPECS grade, with duration below 3 months. Exclusions: uncontrolled infection, other autoimmune disease, pregnancy, lactation. The study based diagnoses on clinical symptoms, serum thyroxine and TRAb, thyroid ultrasound and orbital computed tomography.

The chain uses TRBV18 and TRBJ2-5; 7 bases are shared with TRBD1. The clonotype comes from a woman aged 50 to 60 with Graves' ophthalmopathy. The sequenced sample was blood. The CDR3 spells CASSPAQGDRETQYF. The CDR3 bases are TGTGCCAGCTCACCAGCGCAGGGGGATAGGGAGACCCAGTACTTC.